The sequence of this T cell receptor beta chain was determined in a study of spatial heterogeneity in lung cancer. Overall study findings and caveats: Blood contained ubiquitous expanded tumor TCRs more at resection than at follow-up.

This clonotype was observed at least ten times. As yet, its antigen is unknown. Trimming removed 4 bases from V and 0 bases from J, with 14 bases in between. From germline, CDR1 is SGDLS and CDR2 YYNGEE. The CDR3 contains 16 residues. Stated time point: sample taken at primary tumor resection. There were 72 donors, all of them untreated patients with early-stage non-small cell lung cancer. The authors sequenced whole RNA from tumor, nontumor lung or frozen PBMC without sorting. Each CDR3 protein is one row after TCRdb ran MiXCR on the 5' RACE reads. The sample has under 50,000 distinct CDR3 sequences, less than 6.5% seen once.

This clonotype originated in a female donor with early-stage non-small cell lung cancer. The chain employs TRBV9 and TRBJ1-3, with D possibly matching TRBD1 (5 bases). This material consisted of PBMCs, taken at surgery. CDR3: CASSPPGSPSGNTIYF. CDR3 sequence (DNA): TGTGCCAGCAGCCCGCCAGGGTCCCCCTCTGGAAACACCATATATTTT.